One and the same sample provided the 6 T cell receptor beta chains below, sequenced in a study of blood T cell repertoires in COVID-19. Using immunoSEQ multiplex PCR, the repertoire was profiled, and TCRdb retains in-frame clones only, with some absent. Of roughly 160,000 clones listed, 84% are singletons. Sequenced material: peripheral blood. These receptors were collected from a man between 18 and 35 years old with active or convalescent COVID-19.

There are a few counts of this clone. The chain employs TRBV5-1 and TRBJ2-1; a possible D gene is TRBD2 (6 bases). V shed 6 bases and J shed 3 bases, with 13 bases lying between them. Germline loops: CDR1 SGHRS, CDR2 YFSETQ. This CDR3 has 14 residues. The DNA of the CDR3 is TGCGCCAGCATGGCGGGGAAGATCTACAATGAGCAGTTCTTC. The encoded protein is CASMAGKIYNEQFF.

The chain is built from TRBV19 and TRBJ2-2; D is ambiguous. Germline CDR1 LNHDA, CDR2 SQIVND (reference sequence). This CDR3 is built from 13 residues. V was shortened by 6 bases and J by 4 bases, with 9 bases between the two germline ends. The CDR3, as DNA: TGTGCCAGTAGCAAACAGATCACCGGGGAGCTGTTTTTT. As protein: CASSKQITGELFF.

A note on this clone: The junction and the germline gene differ at one end; a read error may be behind it. The J gene is TRBJ2-1, the V gene TRBV7-9; D gene unclear. There are 13 residues in the CDR3. Germline-derived CDR1 and CDR2 are SEHNR and FQNEAQ (reference sequence). CDR3 coding DNA: TGTGCCAGCAGCTTCGACTCCAACAATGAGCAGTTCTTC. Translated, it gives CASSFDSNNEQFF.

V gene TRBV28 combines with J gene TRBJ2-3; D not certain. V gave up 4 bases and J gave up 0 bases, with 11 bases separating them. This CDR3 comprises 15 residues. The V gene's germline CDR1 is MDHEN and CDR2 SYDVKM. CDR3 sequence: CASSSVETSTDTQYF. The DNA of the CDR3 is TGTGCCAGCAGTTCGGTTGAAACTAGCACAGATACGCAGTATTTT.

The gene calls are TRBV11-2 and TRBJ1-6; D is uncertain. V shed 6 bases and J shed 7 bases, with 10 bases lying between them. CDR1 SGHAT and CDR2 FQNNGV come from the germline V gene. The CDR3 is 13 amino acids. The CDR3 nucleotides read TGTGCCAGCAGTCATGACGGGAATTCACCCCTCCACTTT. Protein sequence: CASSHDGNSPLHF.

This sequence joins TRBV19 and TRBJ1-5; 7 bases map to TRBD1. V gave up 9 bases and J gave up 3 bases; unmatched junction bases: 11. Germline V gene sequence: CDR1 LNHDA, CDR2 SQIVND (reference sequence). The length of the CDR3 is 15 residues. CDR3: CASRVDDRVNQPQHF. In DNA, the CDR3 is TGTGCCAGCCGCGTGGACGACAGGGTCAATCAGCCCCAGCATTTT.